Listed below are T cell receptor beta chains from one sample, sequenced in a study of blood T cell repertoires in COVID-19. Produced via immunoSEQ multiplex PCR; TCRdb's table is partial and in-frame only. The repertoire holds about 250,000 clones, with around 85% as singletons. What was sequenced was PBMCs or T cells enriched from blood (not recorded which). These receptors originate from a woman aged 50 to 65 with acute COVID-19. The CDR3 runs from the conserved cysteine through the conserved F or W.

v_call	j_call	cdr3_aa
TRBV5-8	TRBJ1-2	CASSLRDRVYGYTF
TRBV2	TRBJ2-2	CASSEPTGNTGELFF
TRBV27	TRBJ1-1	CASERLGQGGKAFF
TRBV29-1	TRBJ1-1	CSVVAVSDRGINTEAFF
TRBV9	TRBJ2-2	CASSVGVRGTNTGELFF
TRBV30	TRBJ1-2	CAWTSGQGNYGYTF
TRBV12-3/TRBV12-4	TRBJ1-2	CATSAGRDYGYTF
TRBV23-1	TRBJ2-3	CSGGWDGDSTDTQYF
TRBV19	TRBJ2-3	CASSISGGGADTQYF
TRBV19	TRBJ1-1	CASSIIGQPNTEAFF
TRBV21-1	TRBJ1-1	CASSKFVESRVHKNTEAFF
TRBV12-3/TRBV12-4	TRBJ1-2	CASSPDRDHGYTF
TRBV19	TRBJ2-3	CASSIEGGASFPQYF
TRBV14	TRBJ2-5	CASSVGGAETQYF
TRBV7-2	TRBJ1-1	CASSLITTEAFF
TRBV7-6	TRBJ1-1	CASSQPTGTVNTEAFF
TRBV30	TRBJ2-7	CASEGSGTYEQYF
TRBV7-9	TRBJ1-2	CASSLAGTGASFGYTF
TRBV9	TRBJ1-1	CASSVGEGVGNTEAFF
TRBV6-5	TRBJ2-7	CASSYYGGRYEQYF
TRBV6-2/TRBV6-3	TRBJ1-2	CASSYEVGQSRYGYTF
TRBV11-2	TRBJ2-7	CASSLDSARAYYEQYF
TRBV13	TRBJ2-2	CASSYRAGELFF
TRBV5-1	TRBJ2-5	CASSLGDSQETQYF
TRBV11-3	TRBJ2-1	CASSLITDKGNEQFF
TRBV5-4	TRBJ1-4	CASSLDTQWPNEKLFF
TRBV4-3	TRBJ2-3	CASSQTGTGASDTQYF
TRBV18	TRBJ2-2	CASSLPIGGSNTGELFF
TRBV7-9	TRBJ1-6	CATRQENSPLHF
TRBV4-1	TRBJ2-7	CASSQDWRSSYEQYF
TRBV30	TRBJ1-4	CAWRTGQNEKLFF
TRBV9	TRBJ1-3	CASSVQGSGGNTIYF
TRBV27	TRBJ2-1	CASSFDGGAYNEQFF